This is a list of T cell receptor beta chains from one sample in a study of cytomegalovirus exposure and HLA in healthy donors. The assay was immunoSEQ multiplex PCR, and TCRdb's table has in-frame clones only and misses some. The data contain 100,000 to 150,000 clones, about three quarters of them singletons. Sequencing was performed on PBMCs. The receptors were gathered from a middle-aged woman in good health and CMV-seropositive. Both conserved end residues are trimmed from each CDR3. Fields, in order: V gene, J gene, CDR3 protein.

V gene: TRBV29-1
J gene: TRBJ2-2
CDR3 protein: SVEAPASGGTTGELF

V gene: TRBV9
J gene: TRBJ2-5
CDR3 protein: ASSVGGEGGETQY

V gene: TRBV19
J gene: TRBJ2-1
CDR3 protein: ASSGRGQHEQF

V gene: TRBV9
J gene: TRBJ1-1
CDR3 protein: ASSADSALVNTEAF

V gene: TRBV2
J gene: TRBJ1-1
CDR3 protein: ASSVYSAGKTEAF

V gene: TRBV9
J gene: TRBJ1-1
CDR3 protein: ASSPYGTGGDTEAF

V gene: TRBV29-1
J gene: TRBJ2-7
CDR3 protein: SVVTGTSSYEQY

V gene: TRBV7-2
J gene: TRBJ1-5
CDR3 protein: ASSLQGFNQPQH

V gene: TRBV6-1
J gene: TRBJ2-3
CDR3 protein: ASSGSLAGQGTDTQY

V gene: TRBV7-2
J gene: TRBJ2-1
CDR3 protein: ASSLGLAGGSSYNEQF

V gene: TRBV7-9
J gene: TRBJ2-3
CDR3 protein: ASSLRTGKADTQY

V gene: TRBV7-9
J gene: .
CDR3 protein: ASSGAMGQGVYEQY

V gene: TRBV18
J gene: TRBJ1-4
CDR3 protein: ASSPAGFGGGAEKLF

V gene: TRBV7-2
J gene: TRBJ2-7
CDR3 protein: ASSNVRASEQY

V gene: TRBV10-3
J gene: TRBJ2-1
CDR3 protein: AAADRESYNEQF

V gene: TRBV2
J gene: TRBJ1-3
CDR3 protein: ASSEFGGENGNTIY

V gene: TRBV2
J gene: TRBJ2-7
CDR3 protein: ASSEERTYEQY

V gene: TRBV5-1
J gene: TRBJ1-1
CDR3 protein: ASSPGFMNTEAF

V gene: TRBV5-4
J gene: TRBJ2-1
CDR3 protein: ASRIGTGQEGEQF

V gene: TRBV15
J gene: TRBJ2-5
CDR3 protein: ATSRDPGYQETQY

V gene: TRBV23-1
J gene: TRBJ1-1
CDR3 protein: ASSRTRVTEAF

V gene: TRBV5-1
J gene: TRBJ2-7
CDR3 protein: ASSLAAGNTLEQY

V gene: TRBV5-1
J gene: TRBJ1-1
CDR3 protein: ASSLERSAGTEAF

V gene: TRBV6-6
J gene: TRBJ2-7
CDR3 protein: ASSAHQQAYEQY

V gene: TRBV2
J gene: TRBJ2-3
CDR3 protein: ASRGDYPDTQY

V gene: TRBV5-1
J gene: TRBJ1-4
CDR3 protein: ASSLGTAVGAPEKLF

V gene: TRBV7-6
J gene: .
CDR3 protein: ASSSGLAGEQY

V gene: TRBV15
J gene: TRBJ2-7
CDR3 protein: ATSGDRGLSEQY

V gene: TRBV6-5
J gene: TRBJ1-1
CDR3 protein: ASSYLQGGTEAF

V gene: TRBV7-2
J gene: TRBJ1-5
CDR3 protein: ASSRQGDEPQH

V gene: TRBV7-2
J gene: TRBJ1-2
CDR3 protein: ASSLSQMMGYT

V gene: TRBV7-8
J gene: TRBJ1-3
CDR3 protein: ASSLLGTGRSNSGNTIY

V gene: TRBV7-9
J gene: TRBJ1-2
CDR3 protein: SSSLDWTGYGYT

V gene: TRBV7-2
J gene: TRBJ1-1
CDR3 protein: ASSLLPGDTEAF

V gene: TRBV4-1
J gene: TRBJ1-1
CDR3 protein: ASSQEGENTEAF

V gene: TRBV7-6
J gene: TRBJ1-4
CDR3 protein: ASSLRGATNEKLF

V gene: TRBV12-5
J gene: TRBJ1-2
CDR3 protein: ASGMAQGFGYGYT

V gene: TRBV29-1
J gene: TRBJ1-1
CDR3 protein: SVDRQAMNTEAF

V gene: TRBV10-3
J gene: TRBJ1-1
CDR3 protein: ANQKNGDTEAF

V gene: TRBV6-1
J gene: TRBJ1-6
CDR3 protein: ASQLDRYNSPLH

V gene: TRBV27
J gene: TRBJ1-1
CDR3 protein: ASKREVSTEAF

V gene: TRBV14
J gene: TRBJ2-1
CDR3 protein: ASSHGDSRVGNEQF

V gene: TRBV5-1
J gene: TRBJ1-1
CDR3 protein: ASSLEQGARRF

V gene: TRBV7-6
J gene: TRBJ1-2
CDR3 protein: ASSPEINYGYT

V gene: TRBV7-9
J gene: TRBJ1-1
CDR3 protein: ASSVLTGAVTEAF

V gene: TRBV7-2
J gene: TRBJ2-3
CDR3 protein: ASSLRARPGQIYTDTQY

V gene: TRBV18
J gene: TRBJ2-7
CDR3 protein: ASSPPAGGSYEQY

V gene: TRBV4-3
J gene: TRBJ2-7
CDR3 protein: ASSQYGTGSYEQY

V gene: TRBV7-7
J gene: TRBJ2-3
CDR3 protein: ASSLGAGGADTQY

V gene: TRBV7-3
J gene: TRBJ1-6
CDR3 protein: ASSLGWGSPLH

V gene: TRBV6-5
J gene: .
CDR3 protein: ASSPDRSYEQY

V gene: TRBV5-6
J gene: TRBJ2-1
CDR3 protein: ASRLAGLYNEQF

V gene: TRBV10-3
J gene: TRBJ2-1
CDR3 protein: AISESAGTYNEQF

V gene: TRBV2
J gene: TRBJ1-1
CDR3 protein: ASSDDGSEAF

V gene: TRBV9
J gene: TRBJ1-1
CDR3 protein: ASTVGGVNTEAF

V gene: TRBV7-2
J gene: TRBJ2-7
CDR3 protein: ASSLGHNNEQY

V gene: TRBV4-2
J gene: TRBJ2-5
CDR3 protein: ASSLAGYQETQY

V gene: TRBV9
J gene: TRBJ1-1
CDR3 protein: ASSVEPNTEAF

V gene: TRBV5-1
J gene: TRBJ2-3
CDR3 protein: ASSQDRAKDTQY